This T cell receptor (beta chain) derives from a study of blood T cell repertoires in COVID-19. Trimming left V 1 base short and J 9 bases short, with 13 bases between. The CDR3 sequence is 14 residues long. The V gene's germline CDR1 is SEHNR and CDR2 FQNEAQ (reference sequence). Libraries were prepared by immunoSEQ multiplex PCR; TCRdb keeps only in-frame clonotypes and omits some of them. The profile covers 5,500 to 7,500 clones, with roughly 87% appearing a single time and around a fifth taken by the ten largest. This sequence was found in a human donor in a cohort sampled during active COVID-19. The sequenced sample was peripheral blood. The chain has TRBV7-9 and TRBJ2-4; possibly TRBD2 for D (6 bases). CDR3 DNA: TGTGCCAGCAGCTTAGTTCTGGGAGGAGGCATTCAGTACTTC. It encodes CASSLVLGGGIQYF.